These 3 T cell receptor beta chains came from one sample sequenced in a study of blood T cells in healthy people across ages. Next came a second PCR, run for about 7 to 12 cycles, which used a sample-barcoded 5' primer along with a J-beta primer mix. TCRdb reprocessed the 5' RACE reads via MiXCR and lists one record per CDR3 protein. The sample includes 1.5 million or so distinct CDR3 sequences, approximately 40% seen only once; the top ten take 7% to 9.5%. Material: blood. These receptors were taken from a woman under 30 in good health.

About this clonotype itself: A much larger clone is a single base away; this may be a read error. This rearrangement joins TRBV20-1 to TRBJ2-1; D is unclear. Germline-derived CDR1 and CDR2 are DFQATT and SNEGSKA (reference sequence). The CDR3 consists of 13 residues. The CDR3 region has the DNA TGCAGTGCTCCCCTGAGCTCCTGCAATGAGCAGTTCTTC. This translates into CSAPLSSCNEQFF.

This clonotype showed up just once. This sequence joins TRBV20-1 and TRBJ2-5; 9 positions match TRBD2. The better agreement between TRBJ2-7 and the DNA end casts doubt on the J call. The CDR3 runs to 15 residues. CDR1 DFQATT and CDR2 SNEGSKA come from the germline V gene (reference sequence). CDR3 sequence reads: CSARGGGGAVAEQYF. The CDR3, as DNA: TGCAGTGCTAGAGGGGGCGGGGGGGCCGTCGCCGAGCAGTACTTC.

The V gene is TRBV6-1, the J gene TRBJ1-2, with TRBD1 matching 7 bases. Germline V CDR1 and CDR2: MNHNS, SASEGT. J lost 4 bases, V lost 5 bases, and 10 bases had no gene match. The length of the CDR3 is 15 residues. CDR3 nucleotide sequence: TGTGCCAGCAGTCCTTCCGACAGGGACGGCTATGGCTACACCTTC. As protein: CASSPSDRDGYGYTF.